Listed here are 5 T cell receptor beta chains from one sample, sequenced in a study of T cell clonality in common variable immunodeficiency. The method was immunoSEQ multiplex PCR; TCRdb's version includes in-frame clones alone and lacks a portion of them. In total the sample includes about 66,000 clones, none of them seen once. Sequences were obtained from peripheral blood mononuclear cells. Source of these receptors: a person between 18 and 75 years old in good health.

This clone was observed at least ten times. The read ends 3 residues early relative to the CDR3; the germline J gene fills the gap. The chain uses TRBV4-1 and TRBJ2-5, with 12 bases aligning to TRBD2. Germline values: CDR1 MGHRA, CDR2 YSYEKL. This CDR3 has 15 amino acids. V was pared by 4 bases and J by 5 bases, with 5 bases of the junction left unmatched. Incomplete CDR3 DNA: TGCGCCAGCAGCCCTGGGACTAGCGGGTGGGAGACC. Translating gives CASSPGTSGWET. The full-length CDR3 reads as CASSPGTSGWETQYF.

This clone showed up many times. The read falls 3 residues short of the CDR3 end, and the missing part is taken from the germline J gene. The rearrangement links TRBV2 to TRBJ2-3; D is perhaps TRBD2 (5 bases). The V end lost 4 bases, the J end lost 1 base, and 9 bases lay between the germline ends. Germline V CDR1 and CDR2: SNHLY, FYNNEI. This CDR3 region has 14 residues. CDR3 amino acids: CASSARTGTDTQYF. The part of the CDR3 DNA that was read is TGTGCCAGCAGTGCCCGGACTGGCACAGATACG. The full variable domain, completed using reference TRBV2 and TRBJ2-3, is EPEVTQTPSHQVTQMGQEVILRCVPISNHLYFYWYRQILGQKVEFLVSFYNNEISEKSEIFDDQFSVERPDGSNFTLKIRSTKLEDSAMYFCASSARTGTDTQYFGPGTRLTVL.

In this sample, this clone turned up many times. The read ends 3 residues early relative to the CDR3; the germline J gene fills the gap. This chain uses TRBV29-1 with TRBJ2-5; no clear D. Trimming removed 2 bases from V and 0 bases from J, with 10 bases in between. Germline assignment: CDR1 SQVTM and CDR2 ANQGSEA. The CDR3 spans 14 residues. The CDR3 reads CSVEFWADQETQYF. The DNA read from the CDR3 is TGCAGCGTTGAATTTTGGGCAGACCAAGAGACC.

This clone was counted many times. From the germline J gene comes the end of the CDR3, since the read stops 3 residues before it. The J gene is TRBJ2-3, the V gene TRBV5-1; 15 positions agree with TRBD2. Trimming removed 4 bases from V and 1 base from J; junction bases left unmatched: 10. The CDR3 contains 19 residues. Germline lookup yields CDR1 SGHRS and CDR2 YFSETQ. CDR3 amino acids: CASSARPGLAGGGTDTQYF. The CDR3 DNA, read in part, is TGCGCCAGCAGCGCAAGACCGGGACTAGCGGGAGGTGGCACAGATACG.

The sample holds many counts of this clone. Coverage ceases 3 residues before the CDR3 finishes, and the germline J gene fills in the end. This chain uses TRBV10-3 with TRBJ2-3; D possibly corresponds to TRBD2 (5 bases). The germline V gene encodes CDR1 ENHRY and CDR2 SYGVKD. The CDR3 has 16 residues. V was pared by 4 bases and J by 2 bases, with 16 bases between. The CDR3 sequence: CAISVGLATATDTQYF. Incomplete CDR3 DNA: TGTGCCATCAGTGTTGGATTAGCGACGGCCACAGATACG.